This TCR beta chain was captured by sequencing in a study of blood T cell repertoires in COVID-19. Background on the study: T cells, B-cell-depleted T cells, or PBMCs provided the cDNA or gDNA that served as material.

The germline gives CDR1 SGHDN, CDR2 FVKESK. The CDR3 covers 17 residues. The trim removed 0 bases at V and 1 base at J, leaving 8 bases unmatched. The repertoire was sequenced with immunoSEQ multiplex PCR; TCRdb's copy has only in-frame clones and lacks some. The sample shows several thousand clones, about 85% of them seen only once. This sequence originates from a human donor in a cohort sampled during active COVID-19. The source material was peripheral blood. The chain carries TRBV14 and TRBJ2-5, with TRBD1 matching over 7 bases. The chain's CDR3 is CASSQDDGTVPQETQYF. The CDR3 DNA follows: TGTGCCAGCAGCCAAGATGACGGGACAGTGCCCCAAGAGACCCAGTACTTC.